This T cell receptor (beta chain) was found in a study of long-term antiretroviral therapy in people with HIV (dated by TCRdb to the early 2020s). About the investigation overall: The earliest samples were collected roughly a decade before the 2015 WHO recommendation for immediate ART, at a time when ART was usually postponed until CD4 counts fell. This retrospective serial study examined whether starting ART and sustained HIV suppression were associated with changes in the composition and diversity of the TRB repertoire in peripheral blood. A total of roughly 180 cryopreserved PBMC samples were contributed to the cohort by 30 adults with confirmed HIV infection, with samples collected serially over a mean of roughly six years (range 1-12). Eleven of the 30 participants with HIV were female. No cross-contamination during QIAcube processing was seen in test extractions of a monoclonal T-cell line run alongside 30 to 35 polyclonal samples. What the research found in general, with its limitations: CDR3 length ranges in HIV repertoires were narrower than in controls, and network structure suggested an antigen-experienced repertoire with only a slight naive shift after ART. The samples were dated from about 2003 to 2018, and the ART regimens that were used may be less effective than current ART regimens. Inferences about post-ART repertoire changes are limited because no data were available on ART adherence, viral resistance or therapy changes. Owing to limited PBMC availability, only the TCR beta chain was sequenced, without alpha chain pairing. Starting ART was linked to a significant rise in TRB diversity, yet even with long-term ART the diversity remained significantly lower than in transplant donor controls. Because cell numbers in pre-ART samples were limited, unsorted PBMC were profiled instead of sorted CD4+ and CD8+ T cells. The repertoire was dominated across all time points by expanded TRB clones identified before ART initiation, although this dominance was seen to fluctuate and to decrease in many PLHIV after ART.

The immunoSEQ hsTCRB v3.0 assay was used at survey level resolution to sequence the TRB variable region. The targeted TRB sequencing depth was roughly 40,000-55,000 T-cell genomes per sample. An Illumina MiSeq with a v3 150-cycle kit was used to sequence the pooled TRB libraries. Per the source publication's procedure: Analysis of repertoires was carried out in R inside a reproducible Nextflow workflow spanning QC, data transformation and analysis. LymphoSeq2, an R package for AIRR-Seq data exploration, was used to implement custom analyses. A handful of samples that produced fewer than 5000 total TRB sequences were removed, so some 180 HIV repertoires were analyzed. Among the roughly 180 retained HIV repertoires, 59 were collected before ART initiation and under 150 after ART initiation. Repertoires were downsampled to 5000 TRB nucleotide sequences, with summary statistics averaged over 100 downsampling iterations. TRB sequences were retained for analysis only if CDR3 regions of at least seven amino acids were present. Diversity was measured with a Shannon entropy-derived clonality score and the Gini coefficient. In repertoire networks, the top 5000 CDR3 amino acid sequences were linked whenever an edit distance of one separated two sequences. For TRB CDR3 amino acid sequences, GLIPH2 was used to predict antigen specificity groups and MHC restriction. To flag known associations with CMV, EBV, HIV or tissue antigens, CDR3 amino acid sequences were compared against VDJdb and McPAS-TCR. Pre-ART, post-ART and control groups were compared with Wilcoxon signed-rank tests and Holm-Bonferroni correction. Entries here come from immuneACCESS through TCRdb and include only in-frame sequences with V and J called. Some clones fail to appear in such tables; in the studies checked, an unresolved V gene covers under half of the shortfall, and the cause of the remainder is unknown. V and J calls and clone size are those listed in that table; D and trimming were worked out from the DNA. The sample records tens of thousands of clones, roughly 94% of which are singletons. About 3% of the sample is in the top ten clones.

Participants were included only if at least one PBMC sample before ART initiation and at least two post-ART samples were available. All participants with HIV were treated in the United States of America. Before DNA extraction, cryopreserved samples of about 0.95-10 million PBMC were thawed and washed. At the time of the earliest PBMC sample, participants with HIV were aged between about 20 and 55 years. Each participant contributed PBMC samples from 1-4 timepoints before ART initiation and 2-8 timepoints after ART initiation, with a median of 7 samples. For every participant, serial HIV viral load, CD4+ T-cell count, ART history and demographic data were obtained. A Qiagen kit on a QIAcube was used to extract genomic DNA from unsorted PBMC, with samples processed in batches of 12. Comments on this clone: Its antigen is not yet known. Base qualities are not provided; no much larger clone lies one nucleotide away.

This TCR came from a man aged 45-65 years with HIV. The starting material was unsorted PBMCs, obtained 5.3 years after starting antiretroviral therapy.

The CDR3 amino acid sequence is: CASSTATSGGSDTQYF. The nucleotides are TGTGCCAGCAGCACAGCGACTAGCGGGGGTTCAGATACGCAGTATTTT. The rearrangement combines TRBV11-2 with TRBJ2-3; 12 middle bases align to TRBD2. The germline V gene provides CDR1 SGHAT and CDR2 FQNNGV. Clipping removes 5 bases from V and 4 bases from J, with 7 as the unmatched junction base count. Reading from cysteine to phenylalanine, the CDR3 counts 16 amino acids. Kept here is only the CDR3 DNA, which spans 48 bases and is read in frame from base 1.